This TCR beta chain originates from a study of immune evolution from preneoplasia to lung adenocarcinoma. The wider study: HLA loss of heterozygosity: 6% to 7.5% AIS, under 19% MIA, around 33% ADC, none AAH.

Sequenced by immunoSEQ multiplex PCR; TCRdb stores in-frame clones only, minus some. Among some 5,000 clones listed, around four fifths were seen once. Regarding the study as a whole: Normal lung had highest clonality; later lesions appeared denser, more diverse.

H&E slides confirmed each diagnosis, reviewed by two pathologists independently. CDR3 length equals 15 residues. The ends lost 5 bases at V and 7 bases at J; junction bases unmatched: 6. CDR1 SGHVS and CDR2 FQNEAQ come from the germline V gene. This clone was recorded only once. Its antigen remains unidentified. Sequenced sample: FFPE minimally invasive lung adenocarcinoma tissue. This chain uses TRBV7-8 with TRBJ2-1, with 12 bases matching TRBD2. The TCR was taken from a person in their sixties or seventies with lung adenocarcinoma. CDR3 DNA: TGTGCCAGCAGCGAACTAGCGGGAGGAGGGAATGAGCAGTTCTTC. Protein: CASSELAGGGNEQFF.